Listed below are T cell receptor beta chains from one sample, sequenced in a study of blood T cells in healthy people across ages. TCRdb used MiXCR to reprocess the 5' RACE reads, holding one entry per CDR3 protein. The table includes approximately 690,000 distinct CDR3 sequences, 58% detected once. Sequencing was carried out using blood. Receptor source: a man aged 60 to 69 in good health. CDR3s include the opening cysteine and the closing phenylalanine or tryptophan. D genes are given only for firm matches. The size field is filled for only some rows; it gives once, few, many or a size class.

clone_size	v_call	d_call	j_call	cdr3_nt	cdr3_aa
.	TRBV10-2	.	TRBJ1-2	TGCGCCAGCAGTGACGACAGGCGCTATGGCTACACCTTC	CASSDDRRYGYTF
few	TRBV10-3	.	TRBJ2-5	TGTGCCATCAGTGAGTCACCTCGGGGAGGTCAAGAGACCCAGTACTTC	CAISESPRGGQETQYF
few	TRBV20-1	TRBD2	TRBJ2-1	TGCAGTGCTACCCTCCCTAGCGGGGGGACGTATGAGCAGTTCTTC	CSATLPSGGTYEQFF
few	TRBV4-2	.	TRBJ2-1	TGTGCCAGCAGCCAGGGGGAGCCCCCATACAATGAGCAGTTCTTC	CASSQGEPPYNEQFF
.	TRBV3-1	TRBD2	TRBJ2-5	TGTGCCAGCAGCCCCCGCGGCGGGGGAACCCAAGAGACCCAGTACTTC	CASSPRGGGTQETQYF
few	TRBV29-1	.	TRBJ2-1	TGCAGCGTTGAAGGTCAGTACAATGAGCAGTTCTTC	CSVEGQYNEQFF
once	TRBV6-6	TRBD1	TRBJ1-2	TGTGCCAGCGAACAGGGGGAGAACTATGGCCACACCTTC	CASEQGENYGHTF
many	TRBV12-3/TRBV12-4	TRBD2	TRBJ2-5	TGTGCCAGCAGGGGGACTAGCGGGGGAGAGACCCAGTACTTC	CASRGTSGGETQYF
.	TRBV4-1	TRBD1	TRBJ2-5	TGCGCCAGCAGCCAAGGACAGGGGGCGATGGAGACCCAGTACTTC	CASSQGQGAMETQYF
.	TRBV20-1	TRBD1	TRBJ1-5	TGCAGTGCTGCCCAGGGGGGGTTTAGCAATCAGCCCCAGCATTTT	CSAAQGGFSNQPQHF
.	TRBV7-2	.	TRBJ1-5	TGTGCCAGCAGCTTAGGGCCGGGGGGCGGTTATCAGCCCCAGCATTTT	CASSLGPGGGYQPQHF
.	TRBV27	.	TRBJ2-7	TGTGCCAGCAGCCGGCCGTACTTC	CASSRPYF
.	TRBV6-5	.	TRBJ2-5	TGTGCCAGCAGTTACGCAGCAGGCCAAGAGACCCAGTACTTC	CASSYAAGQETQYF
.	TRBV7-8	.	TRBJ2-7	TGTGCCAGCAGCCTCCAACTGACGGAGCCCTCCTACGAGCAGTACTTC	CASSLQLTEPSYEQYF
few	TRBV3-1	.	TRBJ2-5	TGTGCCAGCAGCCCACTAGTTGAAGAGACCCAGTACTTC	CASSPLVEETQYF
.	TRBV12-3/TRBV12-4	.	TRBJ2-3	TGTGCCAGCAGTAGAGTGGGAGCAGATATGGAATATTTT	CASSRVGADMEYF
.	TRBV7-2	.	TRBJ2-2	TGTGCCAGCAGCTTTCCCATATGGGGGTATACCGGGGAGCTGTTTTTT	CASSFPIWGYTGELFF
.	TRBV28	TRBD1	TRBJ2-7	TGTGCCAGCAGTAGCTCGGACAGGGGGGTTTTCGACGAGCAGTACTTC	CASSSSDRGVFDEQYF
few	TRBV20-1	TRBD1	TRBJ2-3	TGCAGTGCTAGTGGACAGGACGGACCAGATACGCAGTATTTT	CSASGQDGPDTQYF
.	TRBV5-8	TRBD1	TRBJ2-1	TGTGCCAGCAGCTTGAAGGGACAGGGCTACAATGAGCAGTTCTTC	CASSLKGQGYNEQFF
few	TRBV28	.	TRBJ2-5	TGTGCCAGCAGTTTAAGTCTTATAATAGAGACCCAGTACTTC	CASSLSLIIETQYF
few	TRBV10-1	TRBD2	TRBJ2-5	TGCGCCAGCAGTGAGTCGGGACTAGCAGGAGAGACCCAGTACTTC	CASSESGLAGETQYF
.	TRBV14	.	TRBJ2-5	TGTGCCAGCAGCCAAGGGGGCTGGGACCAAGAGACCCAGTACTTC	CASSQGGWDQETQYF
.	TRBV5-8	.	TRBJ1-2	TGTGCCAGCAGCTTGGCCCGGGGTTCTGAGTTCGGGAGCTATGGCTACACCTTC	CASSLARGSEFGSYGYTF
few	TRBV10-3	TRBD1	TRBJ1-2	TGTGCCATCAGTGCGCGAGACAGGGGCGATGGCTACACCTTC	CAISARDRGDGYTF
.	TRBV5-1	.	TRBJ2-7	TGCGCCAGCAGCTTGGATCCGGGCCCCTACGAGCAGTACTTC	CASSLDPGPYEQYF
.	TRBV7-9	.	TRBJ2-5	TGTGCCAGCAGCTTATCAGGGGCGAAGGAGACCCAGTACTTC	CASSLSGAKETQYF
.	TRBV20-1	.	TRBJ2-5	TGCAGTGCTAGAGATTACCCGAAACAGTACTTC	CSARDYPKQYF
.	TRBV10-3	TRBD2	TRBJ2-3	TGTGCCATCAGTGAGTCTGCTAGCGGGGGTTCAACGCAGTATTTT	CAISESASGGSTQYF
once	TRBV24-1	.	TRBJ2-7	TGTGCCACCAGTGATTCAAAGGGGACGGCCTTGGTTTACAATGAGCAGTACTTC	CATSDSKGTALVYNEQYF
.	TRBV12-3/TRBV12-4	.	TRBJ2-5	TGTGCCAGCAGTTTGACTAGCCAAGAGACCCAGTACTTC	CASSLTSQETQYF
.	TRBV3-1	.	TRBJ2-7	TGTGCCAGCAGCCAAGAGGGGTTCGTAGGGACCTACGAGCAGTACTTC	CASSQEGFVGTYEQYF
.	TRBV6-6	.	TRBJ2-5	TGTGCCAGCAGTTACTCGACTGGGGGACAAGAGACCCAGTACTTC	CASSYSTGGQETQYF
.	TRBV6-5	.	TRBJ1-2	TGTGCCAGCAGTTACTCGACGGGGGTGGTCTATGGCTACACCTTC	CASSYSTGVVYGYTF
few	TRBV20-1	.	TRBJ1-2	TGCAGTGCTGGCAGCATGGGGGACGATGGCTACACCTTC	CSAGSMGDDGYTF
.	TRBV2	TRBD2	TRBJ2-3	TGTGCCAGCAGTCGCCTCGGGGGGACCTCCACAGATACGCAGTATTTT	CASSRLGGTSTDTQYF
.	TRBV2	.	TRBJ1-6	TGTGCCAGCAGTGGGGAGTATAATTCACCCCTCCACTTT	CASSGEYNSPLHF
.	TRBV13	.	TRBJ2-1	TGTGCCAGCAGCGCGCCCGAGGCGGGAAGAAACAATGAGCAGTTCTTC	CASSAPEAGRNNEQFF